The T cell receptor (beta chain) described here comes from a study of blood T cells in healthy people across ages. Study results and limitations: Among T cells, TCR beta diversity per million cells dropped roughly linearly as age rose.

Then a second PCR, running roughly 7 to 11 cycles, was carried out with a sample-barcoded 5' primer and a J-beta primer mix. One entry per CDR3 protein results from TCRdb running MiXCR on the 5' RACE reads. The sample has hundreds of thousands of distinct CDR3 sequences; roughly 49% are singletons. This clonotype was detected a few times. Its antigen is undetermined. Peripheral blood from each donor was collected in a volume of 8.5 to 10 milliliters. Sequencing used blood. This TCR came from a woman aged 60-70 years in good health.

CDR3 bases: TGTGCCAGCAGTCCAAGACAGGGGAACACTGAAGCTTTCTTT. Amino acid sequence: CASSPRQGNTEAFF. V usage is TRBV27 and J usage is TRBJ1-1; TRBD1 agrees at 7 bases. With 5 bases clipped from V and 1 base from J, the junction kept 4 bases outside the gene matches. This CDR3 contains 14 residues. Per the germline V gene, CDR1 is MNHEY and CDR2 is SMNVEV (reference sequence).